The rows below give T cell receptor beta chains drawn from one sample of a study of vaccination effects on CD4 cells after COVID-19. Their specific antigens are unknown. Some clones are missing from TCRdb's copy, which holds only in-frame ones; the method was immunoSEQ multiplex PCR. The sample carries around 69,000 clones, 70% to 85% recorded once. Sample: CD4+ T cells from PBMCs cultured without peptide, taken after COVID-19 vaccination. The receptors stem from a human donor who received a COVID-19 vaccine. The conserved cysteine and the conserved F or W are not part of the CDR3 here.

TRBV9 | ASSVRGASNTGELF
TRBV6-1 | ASSDGKVSYNEQF
TRBV18 | ASSPLLGTEGLNEQF
TRBV7-2 | ASSPEGYKTDTQY
TRBV14 | ASSQRPPISTDTQY
TRBV2 | ASSGQGINIQY
TRBV27 | ASSYSAGGQFRNTQY
TRBV4-1 | ASSRAQTGYYGYT
TRBV28 | ASTHGQEQNEQF
TRBV6-2/TRBV6-3 | ASSPGQGGNQPQH
TRBV7-2 | ASSEGDRASFSPLH
TRBV4-1 | ASSQVISPGRTNYGYT
TRBV5-1 | ASSLIPLDSSYNSPLH
TRBV27 | ASSLIRGAQPQH
TRBV7-2 | ASSRLAGSTDTQY
TRBV4-1 | ASSRPITDAGGYT
TRBV7-2 | ASSKSGYQETQY
TRBV7-3 | ASSQISGANVLT
TRBV6-2/TRBV6-3 | ASSYTSQLASGYT
TRBV13 | ASSLGLYSTGELF
TRBV4-1 | ASSPLAGFTDTQY
TRBV9 | ASSETGYTEAF
TRBV11-3 | ASSLGGGIQETQY
TRBV6-5 | ASSMGTVSTDTQY
TRBV29-1 | SVDLGGAEAF
TRBV23-1 | ASSHKGTRRYSPLH
TRBV6-5 | ASSTWPNTEAF
TRBV5-1 | ASSLDRDPYGYT
TRBV5-1 | ASSLAGGAQQPQH
TRBV11-3 | ASSLDRNTEAF
TRBV5-8 | ASSYRGDSTDTQY
TRBV7-9 | ASSPRQVLADTQY
TRBV5-1 | ASSLQGANEKLF
TRBV19 | ASTGGDRPQH
TRBV24-1 | ATSDPGTDTDTQY
TRBV19 | ASSQGRDNQPQH
TRBV9 | ASSPSLGAGGNTGELF
TRBV11-2 | ASSPTSGGVKETQY
TRBV5-4 | ASSPDAGLAAF
TRBV19 | ASSIAAGAYGYT
TRBV6-5 | ASSYTGTGVGYT
TRBV18 | ASSGQSATNEKLF
TRBV6-5 | ASISNTEAF
TRBV7-3 | ASSLSRTGGTDTQY